The 31 T cell receptor beta chains below all came from one sample that was sequenced in a study of blood T cell repertoires in COVID-19. Using immunoSEQ multiplex PCR, the repertoire was profiled, and TCRdb retains in-frame clones only, with some absent. Here the sample spans approximately 150,000 clones, over 75% being singletons. The sample taken for sequencing was peripheral blood. These receptors originate from a human donor in a cohort sampled during active COVID-19.

This chain links TRBV11-2 with TRBJ2-7, with a tentative D call TRBD1 (5 bases). There are 13 residues in the CDR3. Germline V gene lookup returns CDR1 SGHAT and CDR2 FQNNGV. V shed 0 bases and J shed 6 bases, with 9 bases lying between them. The DNA for the CDR3 is TGTGCCAGCAGCTTAGATGACAGTCGCGAGCAGTACTTC. This encodes CASSLDDSREQYF.

The chain joins TRBV19 to TRBJ1-1, with D maybe TRBD1 (5 bases). Per the germline V gene, CDR1 is LNHDA and CDR2 is SQIVND (reference sequence). The CDR3 loop spans 14 amino acids. V lost 1 base to trimming and J lost 4 bases, with 10 bases between them. The CDR3 DNA reads TGTGCCAGTAGTATAGTGGGGGGGTCCACTGAAGCTTTCTTT. Encoded protein: CASSIVGGSTEAFF.

The rearrangement links TRBV5-6 to TRBJ1-2, with TRBD1 as a possible D gene (5 bases). This CDR3 is 13 amino acids long. Trimming cost V 1 base and J 11 bases, with 15 bases left between them. Germline V CDR1 and CDR2: SGHDT, YYEEEE. The CDR3 reads CASSLPFRGGYTF. The CDR3 DNA reads TGTGCCAGCAGCTTGCCCTTCCGGGGGGGATACACCTTC.

The chain carries TRBV5-4 and TRBJ1-1; D ambiguous. Trimming stripped 1 base from V and 4 bases from J, with 11 bases between. CDR1 and CDR2 from the germline V gene are SGHNT and YYREEE (reference sequence). The CDR3 runs to 14 residues. The CDR3 is CASSLSRDATEAFF. CDR3 nucleotide sequence: TGTGCCAGCAGCTTGAGCCGGGATGCCACTGAAGCTTTCTTT.

The rearrangement links TRBV7-6 to TRBJ1-3, with 10 bases fitting TRBD1. Germline V gene sequence: CDR1 SGHVS, CDR2 FNYEAQ. The CDR3 is made up of 15 amino acids. V dropped 5 bases and J dropped 0; count of bases not matched to a gene: 1. CDR3 DNA: TGTGCCAGCAGCAGGGACAGGGGCTCTGGAAACACCATATATTTT. It specifies CASSRDRGSGNTIYF.

This clone was seen only once. The chain has TRBV7-8 and TRBJ2-7; 11 bases map to TRBD1. There are 14 residues in the CDR3. V lost 4 bases, J lost 3 bases, and 2 bases stayed unmatched. Germline CDR1 and CDR2: SGHVS and FQNEAQ. CDR3 region: CASSSGQGVYEQYF. The CDR3 nucleotides are TGTGCCAGCAGCTCGGGACAGGGGGTCTACGAGCAGTACTTC.

This clone has just a few counts. The chain employs TRBV7-9 and TRBJ2-7; D gene unclear. The CDR3 has 11 residues. The V end lost 3 bases, the J end lost 4 bases, and 4 bases lay between the germline ends. Germline loops: CDR1 SEHNR, CDR2 FQNEAQ (reference sequence). The CDR3 here is CASSFSYEQYF. The CDR3 bases are TGTGCCAGCAGCTTTTCTTACGAGCAGTACTTC. The full variable domain, completed using reference TRBV7-9 and TRBJ2-7, is DTGVSQNPRHKITKRGQNVTFRCDPISEHNRLYWYRQTLGQGPEFLTYFQNEAQLEKSRLLSDRFSAERPKGSFSTLEIQRTEQGDSAMYLCASSFSYEQYFGPGTRLTVT.

This clone came up a few times. The chain recombines TRBV2 with TRBJ1-5; no clear D. The V gene's germline CDR1 is SNHLY and CDR2 FYNNEI. Trimming left V 1 base short and J 2 bases short, with 9 bases between. The CDR3 is made up of 15 amino acids. The CDR3 DNA reads TGTGCCAGCAGTGAAGAGCGTTTAGGCAATCAGCCCCAGCATTTT. The encoded protein is CASSEERLGNQPQHF.

CDR3 sequence (DNA): TGTGCCAGCAGCCAAAGCCCTAATGAGCAGTTCTTC. This sequence encodes CASSQSPNEQFF. The chain has TRBV3-1 (or the pseudogene TRBV3-2) and TRBJ2-1; D call uncertain. Trimming removed 2 bases at V and 7 bases at J, with 6 bases between. The CDR3 totals 12 residues. Per germline, CDR1 LGHDT and CDR2 YNNKEL (reference sequence).

This chain uses TRBV9 with TRBJ2-2, with D maybe TRBD1 (6 bases). The CDR3 length is 15 residues. Germline CDR1 reads SGDLS; CDR2 reads YYNGEE. V shed 3 bases and J shed 1 base, with 10 bases lying between them. CDR3 protein: CASSARQENTGELFF. The CDR3 DNA follows: TGTGCCAGCAGCGCCAGACAGGAGAACACCGGGGAGCTGTTTTTT.

This clone came up once. The chain combines TRBV4-3 with TRBJ2-7, with 11 bases lining up with TRBD1. V was clipped by 3 bases and J by 5 bases; unmatched bases: 12. CDR3 length: 17 residues. The V gene's germline CDR1 is LGHNA and CDR2 YSLEER. CDR3 in DNA: TGCGCCAGCAGCCACGTTATTGCCGGACAGGGGGCAGACGAGCAGTACTTC. Residues: CASSHVIAGQGADEQYF.

The gene calls are TRBV6-2 or TRBV6-3 and TRBJ2-5; TRBD2 is a possible D gene (5 bases). Germline-derived CDR1 and CDR2 are MNHEY and SVGEGT. CDR3 length equals 14 residues. The V and J ends lost 4 bases and 1 base respectively, with 10 bases between them. The CDR3 region is CASSSTRSQETQYF. Written as DNA, the CDR3 is TGTGCCAGCAGTTCCACTAGGTCCCAAGAGACCCAGTACTTC.

The J gene is TRBJ1-2, the V gene TRBV30, with 7 bases lining up with TRBD1. Germline V lookup: CDR1 GTSNPN, CDR2 SVGIG (reference sequence). J was trimmed by 3 bases and V by 7 bases; bases with no gene match: 11. The length of the CDR3 is 14 residues. CDR3 bases: TGTGCCTTGGGACAGATAAAGCGTCACTATGGCTACACCTTC. Encoded protein: CALGQIKRHYGYTF.

The chain carries TRBV5-4 and TRBJ2-2, with 11 bases that match TRBD2. CDR3 length equals 19 residues. The V and J ends lost 6 bases and 4 bases, in that order; junction bases with no gene match: 17. Germline CDR1 SGHNT, CDR2 YYREEE (reference sequence). The CDR3 spells CASKPEASGGSSGTGELFF. CDR3 nucleotide sequence: TGTGCCAGCAAACCGGAGGCTAGCGGGGGGTCCTCGGGCACCGGGGAGCTGTTTTTT. Using reference TRBV5-4 and TRBJ2-2 for the parts outside the CDR3, the full variable domain is ETGVTQSPTHLIKTRGQQVTLRCSSQSGHNTVSWYQQALGQGPQFIFQYYREEENGRGNFPPRFSGLQFPNYSSELNVNALELDDSALYLCASKPEASGGSSGTGELFFGEGSRLTVL.

The gene calls are TRBV19 and TRBJ2-7; 10 nucleotides line up with TRBD2. The CDR3 spans 16 residues. CDR1 is LNHDA and CDR2 is SQIVND in the germline V gene (reference sequence). With V trimmed by 4 bases and J by 0 bases, 6 bases remained unmatched. CDR3: CASSSPRLAGSYEQYF. As DNA, the CDR3 is TGTGCCAGTAGTAGCCCGCGACTAGCGGGCTCCTACGAGCAGTACTTC.

The chain recombines TRBV6-4 with TRBJ1-3; TRBD1 is a possible D gene (6 bases). Germline lookup yields CDR1 MRHNA and CDR2 SNTAGT. The CDR3 length is 15 residues. Deletions cut 8 bases from V and 2 bases from J, with 16 bases between. CDR3 in DNA: TGTGCCAGCCTGGGGGGGCGAGTAGCTGGAAACACCATATATTTT. Protein product: CASLGGRVAGNTIYF.

V is TRBV14 and J is TRBJ2-1; no definite D call. Trimming cost V 2 bases and J 7 bases, with 12 bases left between them. Germline loops: CDR1 SGHDN, CDR2 FVKESK. The CDR3 consists of 14 residues. The CDR3 region is CASSQQSLRNEQFF. Written as DNA, the CDR3 is TGTGCCAGCAGCCAACAATCCCTCCGGAATGAGCAGTTCTTC.

The chain uses TRBV12-5 and TRBJ2-4, with a tentative D call TRBD2 (6 bases). Trimming left V 6 bases short and J 7 bases short, with 13 bases between. The CDR3 extends over 13 amino acids. CDR1 LGHNT and CDR2 FRNRAP come from the germline V gene. The CDR3 loop reads CASGPAGSNIQYF. The CDR3 DNA sequence: TGTGCTAGTGGCCCAGCGGGCAGCAACATTCAGTACTTC.

This chain links TRBV5-4 with TRBJ2-6; 8 bases are shared with TRBD1. The ends lost 4 bases at V and 1 base at J; junction bases unmatched: 7. This CDR3 contains 17 residues. The germline CDR1 and CDR2 sequences are SGHNT and YYREEE (reference sequence). The CDR3 spells CASSADRVLSGANVLTF. DNA for the CDR3: TGTGCCAGCAGCGCGGACAGGGTATTGTCTGGGGCCAACGTCCTGACTTTC.

The chain uses TRBV6-4 and TRBJ1-1; possibly TRBD1 for D (5 bases). The germline gives CDR1 MRHNA, CDR2 SNTAGT. Trimming pared 6 bases from V and 3 bases from J, leaving 17 bases between. The CDR3 consists of 15 residues. The chain's CDR3 is CASRQTFLQDTEAFF. The CDR3, as DNA: TGTGCCAGCAGGCAGACGTTTTTACAGGACACTGAAGCTTTCTTT.

The chain combines TRBV27 with TRBJ2-5, with a weak D call TRBD1 (5 bases). Germline CDR1 and CDR2: MNHEY and SMNVEV (reference sequence). The CDR3 extends over 16 amino acids. The V and J ends lost 3 bases and 1 base respectively, with 15 bases between them. CDR3 nucleotides: TGTGCCAGCAGTTTTGGGCAGGGTTGGGGCCAAGAGACCCAGTACTTC. Translating gives CASSFGQGWGQETQYF.

This clone was counted a few times. This chain uses TRBV4-3 with TRBJ1-2, with D maybe TRBD1 (5 bases). V lost 1 base and J lost 6, with 15 bases in between. CDR3 length: 15 residues. The germline CDR1 and CDR2 sequences are LGHNA and YSLEER. The CDR3 sequence: CASSQAGGITNGYTF. The CDR3 DNA reads TGCGCCAGCAGCCAAGCGGGGGGTATTACGAATGGCTACACCTTC.

This chain uses TRBV4-1 with TRBJ1-3; 7 nucleotides match TRBD1. The junction had 10 bases not matched to a gene; V was cut back by 5 bases and J by 0 bases. The CDR3 is 17 amino acids. In germline, CDR1 is MGHRA, CDR2 YSYEKL. The CDR3 region has the DNA TGCGCCAGCAGCACCCGGACAGGTGCGAGCTCTGGAAACACCATATATTTT. Translation gives CASSTRTGASSGNTIYF.

The count of this clone is one. The rearrangement links TRBV18 to TRBJ2-7; 9 bases fit TRBD2. The CDR3 is made up of 15 amino acids. Per germline, CDR1 KGHSH and CDR2 LQKENI. The J segment lost 6 bases and the V segment lost 6 bases, leaving 12 bases of the junction unmatched. The CDR3 sequence is CASSPTVAGVGEQYF. The CDR3 DNA reads as TGTGCCAGCTCCCCGACGGTAGCGGGAGTGGGCGAGCAGTACTTC. Together with reference TRBV18 and TRBJ2-7, the CDR3 gives the full variable domain: NAGVMQNPRHLVRRRGQEARLRCSPMKGHSHVYWYRQLPEEGLKFMVYLQKENIIDESGMPKERFSAEFPKEGPSILRIQQVVRGDSAAYFCASSPTVAGVGEQYFGPGTRLTVT.

This chain joins TRBV28 and TRBJ2-7, with D perhaps TRBD1 (6 bases). The CDR3 has 14 amino acids. CDR1 is MDHEN, CDR2 SYDVKM, per germline. The ends were cut back, 6 bases at V and 0 bases at J, with 12 bases in the middle. As DNA, the CDR3 is TGTGCCAGCAGACAGACAGGAATCTCCTACGAGCAGTACTTC. Its protein is CASRQTGISYEQYF.

This clone was picked up one time. V gene TRBV2 combines with J gene TRBJ2-7; TRBD2 matches 12 bases. The CDR3 length is 17 residues. V was clipped by 2 bases and J by 2 bases; unmatched bases: 7. CDR1 and CDR2 (germline): SNHLY, FYNNEI. The CDR3 reads CASSETVRTSGTYEQYF. Written as DNA, the CDR3 is TGTGCCAGCAGTGAAACGGTGCGGACTAGCGGGACCTACGAGCAGTACTTC.

The CDR3 loop is CASSKGTGGEETQYF. The CDR3 DNA sequence: TGTGCCAGCTCAAAAGGGACAGGGGGCGAGGAGACCCAGTACTTC. V usage is TRBV18 and J usage is TRBJ2-5; TRBD1 agrees at 12 bases. Trimming removed 5 bases from V and 5 bases from J; junction bases left unmatched: 6. Looked up from germline, CDR1 is KGHSH and CDR2 is LQKENI. The CDR3 sequence is 15 residues long.

The chain uses TRBV5-1 and TRBJ2-2, with 9 bases aligning to TRBD1. Trimming cost V 0 bases and J 8 bases; bases outside gene matches: 5. This CDR3 has 15 amino acids. Looked up from germline, CDR1 is SGHRS and CDR2 is YFSETQ. CDR3 sequence: CASSLEGQGGGELFF. CDR3 bases: TGCGCCAGCAGCTTGGAGGGACAGGGAGGAGGGGAGCTGTTTTTT.

The chain is built from TRBV5-1 and TRBJ1-6; TRBD1 matches 7 bases. The CDR3 has 15 residues. Germline CDR1 SGHRS, CDR2 YFSETQ. The V gene end was trimmed by 0 bases and the J gene end by 10 bases; junction bases not matched to a gene: 7. CDR3 bases: TGCGCCAGCAGCTTGGATCCGACAGGGCAATCACCCCTCCACTTT. Protein sequence: CASSLDPTGQSPLHF.

This clone turned up a few times. V is TRBV7-2 and J is TRBJ2-2; a weak D match, TRBD2 (5 bases). With 0 bases removed from V and 7 bases from J, the gap between germline ends came to 18 bases. Germline CDR1 and CDR2: SGHTA and FQGNSA. The CDR3 is 17 residues long. The CDR3 sequence is CASSLAPPLARGGELFF. Here the CDR3 DNA reads TGTGCCAGCAGCTTAGCCCCCCCTTTGGCCCGGGGCGGGGAGCTGTTTTTT. The full variable domain, in which reference TRBV7-2 and TRBJ2-2 provide the parts outside the CDR3, is GAGVSQSPSNKVTEKGKDVELRCDPISGHTALYWYRQSLGQGLEFLIYFQGNSAPDKSGLPSDRFSAERTGGSVSTLTIQRTQQEDSAVYLCASSLAPPLARGGELFFGEGSRLTVL.

The gene calls are TRBV5-6 and TRBJ1-2, with TRBD1 identical over 7 bases. Germline V gene data show CDR1 as SGHDT and CDR2 as YYEEEE. The CDR3 runs to 14 residues. V was pared by 4 bases and J by 4 bases, with 7 bases of the junction left unmatched. The CDR3 loop is CASSGPGQSYGYTF. CDR3 DNA sequence: TGTGCCAGCAGCGGTCCGGGACAGTCCTATGGCTACACCTTC.